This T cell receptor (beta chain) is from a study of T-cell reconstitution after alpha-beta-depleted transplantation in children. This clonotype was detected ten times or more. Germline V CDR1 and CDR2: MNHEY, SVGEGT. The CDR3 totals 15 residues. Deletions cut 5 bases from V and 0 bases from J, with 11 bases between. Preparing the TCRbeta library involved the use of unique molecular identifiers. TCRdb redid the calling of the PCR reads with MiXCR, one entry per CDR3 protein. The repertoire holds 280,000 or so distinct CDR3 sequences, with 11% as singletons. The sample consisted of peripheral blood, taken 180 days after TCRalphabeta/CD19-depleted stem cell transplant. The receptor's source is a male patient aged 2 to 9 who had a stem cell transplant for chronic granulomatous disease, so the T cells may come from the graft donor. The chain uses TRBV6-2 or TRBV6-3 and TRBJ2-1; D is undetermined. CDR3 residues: CASSPAQSSYNEQFF. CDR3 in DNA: TGTGCCAGCAGTCCCGCCCAGAGCTCCTACAATGAGCAGTTCTTC.